This TCR beta chain was sequenced during a study of blood T cell repertoires in COVID-19. Assay: immunoSEQ multiplex PCR; the TCRdb copy retains only in-frame clones and omits some. The sample holds 60,000 to 85,000 clones, 90% to 95% seen once. Germline assignment: CDR1 SGHDT and CDR2 YYEEEE. The CDR3 loop spans 16 amino acids. J was trimmed by 5 bases and V by 0 bases; bases with no gene match: 5. This clone turned up a few times. The sample taken for sequencing was peripheral blood. This chain joins TRBV5-6 and TRBJ2-1, with 10 bases lining up with TRBD2. This TCR derives from a man aged 35 to 55 with COVID-19, enrolled during active disease. CDR3 DNA sequence: TGTGCCAGCAGCTTGGGGACTAGCGGCTCAAACAATGAGCAGTTCTTC. This sequence encodes CASSLGTSGSNNEQFF.